Listed below are T cell receptor beta chains from one sample, sequenced in a study of shared clonotypes between healthy human individuals. Generated by immunoSEQ multiplex PCR, the TCRdb table keeps only in-frame clones and is missing some. The table has about 1.5 million clones, 98% seen once. The sample consisted of naive CD4+ T cells sorted from blood. Source of these receptors: a man aged 25-40 years in good health. Each CDR3 is given with its conserved first and last residue.

j_call | v_call | cdr3_aa
TRBJ1-5 | TRBV28 | CASSPWGTGKNQPQHF
TRBJ1-2 | TRBV6-4 | CASSDSRTGVAGYTF
TRBJ2-1 | TRBV30 | CAWSVLFRNEQFF
TRBJ2-3 | TRBV4-3 | CASSRAPLTSGSTDTQYF
TRBJ1-4 | TRBV7-2 | CASSYRGQPNEKLFF
TRBJ1-5 | TRBV18 | CASSLGQGNQPQHF
TRBJ2-3 | TRBV21-1 | CASSKVTGTSGSRGDTQYF
TRBJ2-1 | TRBV18 | CASSRTGDSFNEQFF
TRBJ2-2 | TRBV14 | CASSQEIRGATTGELFF
TRBJ2-3 | TRBV27 | CASSFFPTGGGTDTQYF
TRBJ1-5 | TRBV6-6 | CASSPPDQPQHF
TRBJ2-7 | TRBV29-1 | CSVGASGASYYEQYF
TRBJ1-1 | TRBV18 | CASSPPAGRVEAFF
TRBJ2-7 | TRBV11-2 | CASSYDGWASDSYEQYF
TRBJ2-5 | TRBV7-3 | CASSARAGYGETQYF
TRBJ2-7 | TRBV5-4 | CASSTDRDGEQYF
TRBJ2-2 | TRBV7-2 | CASVLNTGELFF
TRBJ1-4 | TRBV7-2 | CASSLRTGVEEKLFF
TRBJ2-7 | TRBV7-2 | CASSAGTSAYEQYF
TRBJ2-5 | TRBV19 | CASNPEPGGAQYF
TRBJ2-1 | TRBV7-8 | CASTTEKTAGGPSYNEQFF
TRBJ1-1 | TRBV11-2 | CASSFRTGPGTEAFF
TRBJ2-3 | TRBV11-1 | CAGSNRHTDTQYF
TRBJ1-2 | TRBV28 | CAIPGTNYGYTF
TRBJ2-1 | TRBV5-6 | CASTRPLSAEQFF
TRBJ2-5 | TRBV19 | CASSTGMIETQYF
TRBJ1-1 | TRBV2 | CASSEKGRAANTEAFF
TRBJ2-1 | TRBV14 | CASSRTNSRVIMNEQFF
TRBJ2-5 | TRBV7-9 | CASSLTSGSRSYQETQYF
TRBJ1-1 | TRBV30 | CAGQGNTEAFF
TRBJ2-3 | TRBV28 | CASSFADTQYF
TRBJ2-7 | TRBV30 | CAWSASLRLEQYF
TRBJ1-5 | TRBV28 | CASSLRVNSNQPQHF
TRBJ2-7 | TRBV5-1 | CASSLAGSYEQYF
TRBJ1-2 | TRBV7-9 | CASSLNLGHGYTF
TRBJ2-1 | TRBV19 | CASSAPGTGHEQFF
TRBJ2-7 | TRBV9 | CASSVLAGAGEQYF
TRBJ2-7 | TRBV7-6 | CASSLETGASYEQYF
TRBJ2-6 | TRBV15 | CATSRGTTSVASGANVLTF
TRBJ1-4 | TRBV7-9 | CASSPGAGSEKLFF
TRBJ2-1 | TRBV4-1 | CASSQVRQGGEQFF
TRBJ2-6 | TRBV2 | CASRDSGANVLTF
TRBJ2-7 | TRBV19 | CASSSVSYEQYF
TRBJ1-1 | TRBV4-1 | CASSQAGTGGTEAFF
TRBJ1-5 | TRBV18 | CASSRTDVNQPQHF
TRBJ2-7 | TRBV4-3 | CASSQEIQAPGVYEQYF
TRBJ2-1 | TRBV18 | CASSPVLEAGGGQFF
TRBJ2-1 | TRBV28 | CASSLGTSGNNEQFF
TRBJ2-7 | TRBV27 | CASSVSGRAYEQYF
TRBJ2-7 | TRBV5-6 | CASSLAVNLLPYEQYF
TRBJ1-5 | TRBV27 | CASSPRSSSNQPQHF
TRBJ1-4 | TRBV18 | CASSPRRTRGESTNEKLFF
TRBJ1-2 | TRBV5-5 | CASSLETHTGYTF
TRBJ2-7 | TRBV7-9 | CASSLWVAGPSYEQYF
TRBJ2-5 | TRBV5-1 | CASRPGSQETQYF
TRBJ2-3 | TRBV4-3 | CASSQWLADLTDTQYF
TRBJ2-5 | TRBV18 | CASSPGQSETQYF
TRBJ2-3 | TRBV29-1 | CSVEDRRTGADTQYF
TRBJ1-2 | TRBV9 | CASSVEGTGVVGGYTF
TRBJ1-1 | TRBV5-4 | CASSSAGVNTEAFF